This note documents a single TCR beta chain sequence. This record comes from a study of blood T cell repertoires in COVID-19. As for the study in general: COVID-19 samples from acute and convalescent phases originated in the United States, Italy and Spain. Sources were T cells, B-cell-depleted T cells, or PBMCs; the material itself was cDNA or gDNA.

The V gene end was trimmed by 2 bases and the J gene end by 1 base; junction bases not matched to a gene: 6. The CDR3 length is 16 residues. CDR1 SEHNR and CDR2 FQNEAQ come from the germline V gene (reference sequence). Original processing notes: Amplification from reference gene primers served as the basis for estimated nucleated cell counts. Sequencing used immunoSEQ multiplex PCR; TCRdb keeps in-frame clones, though not all of them. The DNA was the basis for D and trimming; V, J and clone size are from that table. The table has almost 35,000 clones, 75% to 90% seen once. Input material: peripheral blood. The receptor was derived from a man between 60 and 75 years old with active COVID-19. J is TRBJ2-3 and V is TRBV7-9; 7 bases align to TRBD1. The CDR3 sequence is CASSLLGGVGTDTQYF. The CDR3 region has the DNA TGTGCCAGCAGCTTATTAGGGGGCGTCGGCACAGATACGCAGTATTTT. Full variable domain (remainder filled in from reference TRBV7-9 and TRBJ2-3): DTGVSQNPRHKITKRGQNVTFRCDPISEHNRLYWYRQTLGQGPEFLTYFQNEAQLEKSRLLSDRFSAERPKGSFSTLEIQRTEQGDSAMYLCASSLLGGVGTDTQYFGPGTRLTVL.